These 20 T cell receptor beta chains were sequenced from one sample in a study of cytomegalovirus exposure and HLA in healthy donors. Researchers ran the PCR with 60 Vbeta and 13 Jbeta primers. This table comes from immunoSEQ multiplex PCR, and its TCRdb copy is limited to in-frame clones, with some not included. Of 270,000 or so clones in the sample, around 90% were seen once. Sequences were obtained from PBMCs. The receptors were gathered from a girl between 2 and 10 years old in good health and CMV-seronegative.

This chain connects TRBV19 to TRBJ2-5; maybe TRBD2 (7 bases). The CDR3 totals 17 residues. Germline loops: CDR1 LNHDA, CDR2 SQIVND (reference sequence). V was shortened by 5 bases and J by 1 base, with 20 bases between the two germline ends. CDR3 in DNA: TGTGCCAGTAGTTTCCTTGCGAGGGGGGGCCTCCAAGAGACCCAGTACTTC. Protein product: CASSFLARGGLQETQYF. The full variable domain, rest sourced from reference TRBV19 and TRBJ2-5, is DGGITQSPKYLFRKEGQNVTLSCEQNLNHDAMYWYRQDPGQGLRLIYYSQIVNDFQKGDIAEGYSVSREKKESFPLTVTSAQKNPTAFYLCASSFLARGGLQETQYFGPGTRLLVL.

This chain connects TRBV2 to TRBJ1-1; possible D gene TRBD1, 6 bases. Per germline, CDR1 SNHLY and CDR2 FYNNEI. The CDR3 extends over 16 amino acids. Trimming removed 4 bases at V and 4 bases at J, with 19 bases between. The CDR3 sequence is CASSALQSGRGTEAFF. In nucleotides, the CDR3 is TGTGCCAGCAGTGCCTTACAGTCGGGCAGGGGCACTGAAGCTTTCTTT. Drawing the rest from reference TRBV2 and TRBJ1-1, the complete variable domain is EPEVTQTPSHQVTQMGQEVILRCVPISNHLYFYWYRQILGQKVEFLVSFYNNEISEKSEIFDDQFSVERPDGSNFTLKIRSTKLEDSAMYFCASSALQSGRGTEAFFGQGTRLTVV.

The rearrangement links TRBV5-6 to TRBJ2-3; 7 bases agree with TRBD2. The germline V gene encodes CDR1 SGHDT and CDR2 YYEEEE. The CDR3 has 15 residues. Losses at the gene ends were 2 bases for V and 2 bases for J; bases not matched to a gene: 5. This CDR3 reads CASSFRGDYTDTQYF. The DNA of the CDR3 is TGTGCCAGCAGCTTCCGCGGGGACTACACAGATACGCAGTATTTT. The entire variable domain, with the rest obtained from reference TRBV5-6 and TRBJ2-3, is as follows: DAGVTQSPTHLIKTRGQQVTLRCSPKSGHDTVSWYQQALGQGPQFIFQYYEEEERQRGNFPDRFSGHQFPNYSSELNVNALLLGDSALYLCASSFRGDYTDTQYFGPGTRLTVL.

The V and J genes are TRBV6-5 and TRBJ1-3, with TRBD1 identical over 7 bases. Germline-derived CDR1 and CDR2 are MNHEY and SVGAGI. After removal of 2 bases from V and 3 bases from J, the junction contained 1 base not matched to a gene. The CDR3 totals 14 residues. CDR3 residues: CASSYRGLGNTIYF. CDR3 DNA: TGTGCCAGCAGTTACAGGGGGCTTGGAAACACCATATATTTT.

This chain uses TRBV13 with TRBJ2-5, with 10 bases aligning to TRBD2. The CDR3 spans 16 residues. CDR1 is PRHDT and CDR2 is FYEKMQ in the germline V gene (reference sequence). V dropped 3 bases and J dropped 5; count of bases not matched to a gene: 9. The CDR3 nucleotides are TGTGCCAGCAGCTTCGATCTAGCGGGAGAGGCGGAGACCCAGTACTTC. Translating gives CASSFDLAGEAETQYF.

This clone was seen only once. The gene calls are TRBV2 and TRBJ2-1; D not resolved. V was trimmed by 4 bases and J by 0 bases, leaving 10 bases between them. Germline V gene lookup returns CDR1 SNHLY and CDR2 FYNNEI. The CDR3 is 15 amino acids. CDR3 coding DNA: TGTGCCAGCAGTGGCGGCGTTAGCTCCTACAATGAGCAGTTCTTC. It specifies CASSGGVSSYNEQFF. The whole variable domain, remainder taken from reference TRBV2 and TRBJ2-1, is EPEVTQTPSHQVTQMGQEVILRCVPISNHLYFYWYRQILGQKVEFLVSFYNNEISEKSEIFDDQFSVERPDGSNFTLKIRSTKLEDSAMYFCASSGGVSSYNEQFFGPGTRLTVL.

This clone was counted once. The genes are TRBV9 and TRBJ2-7, with D tentatively TRBD2 (5 bases). Germline V gene data show CDR1 as SGDLS and CDR2 as YYNGEE. V lost 0 bases and J 7 bases, leaving 17 bases between the germline ends. The CDR3 is 15 amino acids. DNA for the CDR3: TGTGCCAGCAGCGTAGATGTAGCGAGAGGCGGGGAGCAGTACTTC. Its translation is CASSVDVARGGEQYF. Full variable domain (remainder filled in from reference TRBV9 and TRBJ2-7): DSGVTQTPKHLITATGQRVTLRCSPRSGDLSVYWYQQSLDQGLQFLIQYYNGEERAKGNILERFSAQQFPDLHSELNLSSLELGDSALYFCASSVDVARGGEQYFGPGTRLTVT.

The gene calls are TRBV27 and TRBJ2-7, with TRBD2 identical over 8 bases. This CDR3 comprises 14 residues. The V segment lost 6 bases and the J segment 2 bases; nucleotides outside the gene matches: 6. The germline gives CDR1 MNHEY, CDR2 SMNVEV (reference sequence). DNA of the CDR3: TGTGCCAGCAGCCGGCTAGCGGGTCCCTACGAGCAGTACTTC. This encodes CASSRLAGPYEQYF.

This chain connects TRBV5-1 to TRBJ2-7; the match to TRBD1 covers 8 bases. CDR1 and CDR2 (germline): SGHRS, YFSETQ. CDR3 length: 13 residues. V trimming: 2 bases; J trimming: 3 bases; junction bases outside the gene matches: 1. CDR3 DNA sequence: TGCGCCAGCAGCTTCGGGACAGGCTACGAGCAGTACTTC. Encoded protein: CASSFGTGYEQYF. Full variable domain (missing parts from reference TRBV5-1 and TRBJ2-7): KAGVTQTPRYLIKTRGQQVTLSCSPISGHRSVSWYQQTPGQGLQFLFEYFSETQRNKGNFPGRFSGRQFSNSRSEMNVSTLELGDSALYLCASSFGTGYEQYFGPGTRLTVT.

The CDR3 reads CASSLDGGANTEAFF. In nucleotides, the CDR3 is TGTGCCAGCAGCTTAGATGGGGGGGCGAACACTGAAGCTTTCTTT. The genes are TRBV11-3 and TRBJ1-1; a weak D match, TRBD1 (6 bases). Trimming removed 0 bases at V and 1 base at J, with 9 bases between. The V gene's germline CDR1 is SGHNT and CDR2 YENEEA. The CDR3 runs 15 residues.

The V and J genes are TRBV6-4 and TRBJ2-2; possible D gene TRBD2, 6 bases. Trimming stripped 3 bases from V and 1 base from J, with 9 bases between. The length of the CDR3 is 15 residues. Germline assignment: CDR1 MRHNA and CDR2 SNTAGT. The CDR3 coding sequence is TGTGCCAGCAGTGATCGAGCGGGGAACACCGGGGAGCTGTTTTTT. Its protein product is CASSDRAGNTGELFF.

The rearrangement uses TRBV18 and TRBJ2-6, with no clear D. This CDR3 is 17 amino acids long. The V gene's germline CDR1 is KGHSH and CDR2 LQKENI. Trimming stripped 2 bases from V and 0 bases from J, with 11 bases between. The CDR3 protein is CASSPSGAGSGANVLTF. For the CDR3, the DNA is TGTGCCAGCTCACCAAGTGGCGCAGGCTCTGGGGCCAACGTCCTGACTTTC.

This sequence joins TRBV30 and TRBJ1-1; TRBD1 agrees at 10 bases. The CDR3 runs to 13 residues. Germline lookup yields CDR1 GTSNPN and CDR2 SVGIG (reference sequence). V lost 3 bases to trimming and J lost 6 bases; unmatched junction nucleotides: 4. The CDR3 region is CAWSAGTGAEAFF. CDR3 in DNA: TGTGCCTGGAGCGCTGGGACAGGGGCTGAAGCTTTCTTT.

This chain links TRBV27 with TRBJ2-7; 10 bases map to TRBD2. This CDR3 has 16 amino acids. The germline CDR1 and CDR2 sequences are MNHEY and SMNVEV (reference sequence). V lost 3 bases to trimming and J lost 3 bases; unmatched junction nucleotides: 8. CDR3 coding DNA: TGTGCCAGCAGTTTGTCCCCTAGCGGGAGTTACTACGAGCAGTACTTC. Its protein product is CASSLSPSGSYYEQYF.

The genes are TRBV6-5 and TRBJ1-1; TRBD1 is a possible D gene (6 bases). Germline V gives CDR1 MNHEY, CDR2 SVGAGI. V lost 6 bases to trimming and J lost 5 bases, with 10 bases between them. The CDR3 length is 12 residues. This CDR3 reads CASSHQGTEAFF. The CDR3 DNA reads as TGTGCCAGCAGCCATCAGGGGACTGAAGCTTTCTTT.

This chain connects TRBV6-1 to TRBJ1-5; D uncertain. Deletions cut 1 base from V and 4 bases from J, with 14 bases between. There are 16 residues in the CDR3. CDR1 is MNHNS and CDR2 is SASEGT in the germline V gene. For the CDR3, the DNA is TGTGCCAGCAGTGAAGGGCGGGAACGGCTTAATCAGCCCCAGCATTTT. Protein sequence: CASSEGRERLNQPQHF.

V and J are TRBV7-9 and TRBJ2-7; tentatively, D is TRBD2 (6 bases). This CDR3 has 13 amino acids. Trimming shortened V by 2 bases and J by 3 bases, and 8 bases separated the two germline ends. The germline gives CDR1 SEHNR, CDR2 FQNEAQ (reference sequence). This chain's CDR3 is CASSLMGLYEQYF. In nucleotides, the CDR3 is TGTGCCAGCAGCTTAATGGGACTCTACGAGCAGTACTTC.

The chain is built from TRBV29-1 and TRBJ2-2; TRBD1 matches 9 bases. Germline V gives CDR1 SQVTM, CDR2 ANQGSEA. V gave up 5 bases and J gave up 6 bases; unmatched junction bases: 7. This CDR3 has 14 amino acids. CDR3 coding DNA: TGCAGCGTTATTACAGGGGGCCGGCCCGGGGAGCTGTTTTTT. Its protein is CSVITGGRPGELFF.

The V and J genes are TRBV11-2 and TRBJ2-2, with D uncertain. Germline CDR1 SGHAT, CDR2 FQNNGV. V was pared by 5 bases and J by 2 bases, with 12 bases between. CDR3 length equals 15 residues. The DNA for the CDR3 is TGTGCCAGCAGCCTTCTAGTAGACAACACCGGGGAGCTGTTTTTT. Its protein is CASSLLVDNTGELFF. The full variable domain, completed using reference TRBV11-2 and TRBJ2-2, is EAGVAQSPRYKIIEKRQSVAFWCNPISGHATLYWYQQILGQGPKLLIQFQNNGVVDDSQLPKDRFSAERLKGVDSTLKIQPAKLEDSAVYLCASSLLVDNTGELFFGEGSRLTVL.

The chain couples TRBV19 to TRBJ1-2; D is uncertain. The length of the CDR3 is 12 residues. Trimming stripped 3 bases from V and 3 bases from J, with 5 bases between. Germline V gives CDR1 LNHDA, CDR2 SQIVND (reference sequence). The CDR3 loop is CASSISYYGYTF. CDR3 in DNA: TGTGCCAGTAGTATCAGTTACTATGGCTACACCTTC.